The 30 T cell receptor beta chains listed next were all sequenced from one sample in a study of cytomegalovirus exposure and HLA in healthy donors (dated by TCRdb to the late 2010s). The method was the immunoSEQ multiplex PCR assay. For the multiplex PCR, a mixture combining 60 forward primers for TCR Vbeta segments and 13 reverse primers for TCR Jbeta segments was used. The immuneACCESS repertoire file appears here via TCRdb, limited to in-frame rearrangements. These files lack a portion of the clones; in checked studies, under half of the deficit traces to unresolved V genes, and the cause of the others is not known. The sample has 180,000 or so clones on record, about three quarters of them singletons. Approximately 1.5% of the sample is in the top ten clones. Sample: PBMCs. The source is a man aged 18 to 35 in good health and CMV-seronegative.

This clone was found a few times. V and J are TRBV30 and TRBJ1-2; no reliable D call. Per germline, CDR1 GTSNPN and CDR2 SVGIG (reference sequence). Deletions cut 2 bases from V and 8 bases from J, with 9 bases between. This CDR3 has 11 residues. CDR3 in amino acids: CAWSTGLGYTF. In DNA form, the CDR3 reads TGTGCCTGGAGTACCGGACTCGGCTACACCTTC.

This clone was seen a single time. V usage is TRBV28 and J usage is TRBJ2-7; 9 positions match TRBD2. Trimming at V came to 6 bases and at J to 3 bases, leaving 9 bases not matched to a gene. This CDR3 spans 15 amino acids. From germline, CDR1 is MDHEN and CDR2 SYDVKM. The CDR3 DNA follows: TGTGCCAGCAGAACCGGGGGTAGCGGGAGCTACGAGCAGTACTTC. Translation: CASRTGGSGSYEQYF. Drawing the rest from reference TRBV28 and TRBJ2-7, the complete variable domain is DVKVTQSSRYLVKRTGEKVFLECVQDMDHENMFWYRQDPGLGLRLIYFSYDVKMKEKGDIPEGYSVSREKKERFSLILESASTNQTSMYLCASRTGGSGSYEQYFGPGTRLTVT.

The gene calls are TRBV19 and TRBJ1-1; D remains unclear. The V and J ends lost 3 bases and 2 bases respectively, with 10 bases between them. The germline gives CDR1 LNHDA, CDR2 SQIVND (reference sequence). This CDR3 is built from 14 residues. CDR3 DNA: TGTGCCAGTAGTATCTTGCCGGGAAACACTGAAGCTTTCTTT. As protein: CASSILPGNTEAFF.

This chain uses TRBV19 with TRBJ1-1; 11 nucleotides line up with TRBD1. The V segment lost 5 bases and the J segment 11 bases; nucleotides outside the gene matches: 10. The CDR3 has 14 amino acids. The germline V gene encodes CDR1 LNHDA and CDR2 SQIVND (reference sequence). CDR3 amino acids: CASSLTGQGAGAFF. In DNA form, the CDR3 reads TGTGCCAGTAGTCTAACTGGACAGGGGGCTGGTGCTTTCTTT.

The rearrangement links TRBV9 to TRBJ2-1; 12 bases are shared with TRBD2. V lost 7 bases to trimming and J lost 9 bases; unmatched junction nucleotides: 8. Looked up from germline, CDR1 is SGDLS and CDR2 is YYNGEE. The CDR3 runs to 14 residues. CDR3 coding DNA: TGTGCCAGCGAGCGGGCTAGCGGGAGGGGTGAGCAGTTCTTC. Its protein product is CASERASGRGEQFF.

The chain uses TRBV19 and TRBJ1-4; 8 positions agree with TRBD1. This CDR3 comprises 15 residues. V shed 2 bases, J shed 7 bases, and the junction held 6 bases outside the gene matches. Germline V CDR1 and CDR2: LNHDA, SQIVND (reference sequence). CDR3 loop: CASSIKQGAGEKLFF. The CDR3 coding sequence is TGTGCCAGTAGTATAAAGCAGGGGGCGGGTGAAAAACTGTTTTTT.

The V and J genes are TRBV27 and TRBJ1-6; possibly TRBD1 for D (6 bases). V gave up 6 bases and J gave up 0 bases, with 12 bases separating them. Germline lookup yields CDR1 MNHEY and CDR2 SMNVEV (reference sequence). This CDR3 spans 16 amino acids. Here the CDR3 reads CASSRKDSSYNSPLHF. CDR3 nucleotides: TGTGCCAGCAGCAGGAAGGACAGCTCCTATAATTCACCCCTCCACTTT.

This clone came up a few times. The V gene is TRBV9, the J gene TRBJ1-4, with D perhaps matching TRBD1 (5 bases). The germline V gene encodes CDR1 SGDLS and CDR2 YYNGEE. Trimming stripped 1 base from V and 8 bases from J, with 12 bases between. The CDR3 is 14 amino acids. As DNA, the CDR3 is TGTGCCAGCAGCGTACGGGGGGAACGAGAAAAACTGTTTTTT. Translating gives CASSVRGEREKLFF. The full variable domain, with the rest looked up from reference TRBV9 and TRBJ1-4, is DSGVTQTPKHLITATGQRVTLRCSPRSGDLSVYWYQQSLDQGLQFLIQYYNGEERAKGNILERFSAQQFPDLHSELNLSSLELGDSALYFCASSVRGEREKLFFGSGTQLSVL.

The gene calls are TRBV7-3 and TRBJ1-1; 8 bases fit TRBD1. V lost 2 bases, J lost 3 bases, and 5 bases stayed unmatched. Germline lookup yields CDR1 SGHTA and CDR2 FQGTGA. The CDR3 contains 15 residues. The CDR3 nucleotides read TGTGCCAGCAGCTTAGCCCCAGGGGGCCACACTGAAGCTTTCTTT. Protein: CASSLAPGGHTEAFF.

Only one count was recorded for this clone. The chain is built from TRBV27 and TRBJ1-2; 7 bases align to TRBD1. J gave up 4 bases and V 6 bases, and 5 bases lay outside the gene matches. This CDR3 comprises 13 residues. The V gene's germline CDR1 is MNHEY and CDR2 SMNVEV (reference sequence). CDR3 sequence: CASSRQGPYGYTF. For the CDR3, the DNA is TGTGCCAGCAGCAGACAGGGCCCCTATGGCTACACCTTC.

The V gene is TRBV4-2, the J gene TRBJ2-3, with 16 positions matching TRBD2. The CDR3 loop spans 18 amino acids. Germline loops: CDR1 LGHNA, CDR2 YNFKEQ. Unmatched junction bases numbered 9, after V lost 7 bases and J lost 2 bases. The CDR3 loop reads CASNTGTSGGALTDTQYF. CDR3 nucleotides: TGTGCCAGCAACACCGGGACTAGCGGGGGGGCCCTCACAGATACGCAGTATTTT.

This chain uses TRBV20-1 with TRBJ2-1; a possible D gene is TRBD2 (5 bases). This CDR3 contains 11 residues. Trimming removed 6 bases at V and 9 bases at J, with 12 bases between. CDR1 is DFQATT, CDR2 SNEGSKA, per germline (reference sequence). The CDR3 DNA follows: TGCAGTGCCAAGGACTGGGGTGAGCAGTTCTTC. Translating gives CSAKDWGEQFF.

This sequence joins TRBV7-2 and TRBJ2-3, with 7 bases fitting TRBD1. The germline gives CDR1 SGHTA, CDR2 FQGNSA. The V and J ends lost 5 bases and 5 bases, in that order; junction bases with no gene match: 7. CDR3 length: 14 residues. The CDR3 is CASSLRQGIDTQYF. The CDR3 DNA reads as TGTGCCAGCAGCCTCCGACAGGGCATAGATACGCAGTATTTT. The full variable domain, with the rest looked up from reference TRBV7-2 and TRBJ2-3, is GAGVSQSPSNKVTEKGKDVELRCDPISGHTALYWYRQSLGQGLEFLIYFQGNSAPDKSGLPSDRFSAERTGGSVSTLTIQRTQQEDSAVYLCASSLRQGIDTQYFGPGTRLTVL.

The chain recombines TRBV5-1 with TRBJ1-2; a weak D match, TRBD1 (5 bases). Germline loops: CDR1 SGHRS, CDR2 YFSETQ. V was cut by 0 bases and J by 8 bases, with 20 bases left in between. The CDR3 consists of 16 residues. The CDR3 nucleotides read TGCGCCAGCAGCTTGGGACTGTGGGGCGACGTGGGAGGCTACACCTTC. This codes for CASSLGLWGDVGGYTF. Full variable domain (remainder filled in from reference TRBV5-1 and TRBJ1-2): KAGVTQTPRYLIKTRGQQVTLSCSPISGHRSVSWYQQTPGQGLQFLFEYFSETQRNKGNFPGRFSGRQFSNSRSEMNVSTLELGDSALYLCASSLGLWGDVGGYTFGSGTRLTVV.

This clone has just a few counts. The CDR3 sequence: CSVEDPGRQYF. The CDR3 DNA follows: TGCAGCGTTGAAGATCCTGGTCGGCAGTACTTC. The V call is TRBV29-1, the J call TRBJ2-5; D remains ambiguous. Per germline, CDR1 SQVTM and CDR2 ANQGSEA. Trimming cost V 0 bases and J 11 bases, with 10 bases left between them. The CDR3 runs to 11 residues.

The V call is TRBV18, the J call TRBJ2-7; TRBD2 matches at 8 bases. The CDR3 has 16 residues. Trimming took 1 base from V and 5 from J; bases not matched to a gene: 10. Germline values: CDR1 KGHSH, CDR2 LQKENI. The CDR3 loop reads CASSPLQSGSTNEQYF. The CDR3 nucleotides are TGTGCCAGCTCACCACTGCAGAGCGGGAGTACCAACGAGCAGTACTTC.

The chain uses TRBV12-5 and TRBJ2-7, with 13 nucleotides matching TRBD2. The V segment lost 5 bases and the J segment 6 bases; nucleotides outside the gene matches: 4. CDR3 size: 14 residues. The germline gives CDR1 LGHNT, CDR2 FRNRAP. CDR3 in DNA: TGTGCTAGTGGTATAGGACTAGCGGGAGTCGAGCAGTACTTC. Protein sequence: CASGIGLAGVEQYF.

This clone was detected only once. This chain links TRBV6-5 with TRBJ2-7, with 9 bases aligning to TRBD1. The V and J ends lost 4 bases and 6 bases, in that order; junction bases with no gene match: 7. Germline assignment: CDR1 MNHEY and CDR2 SVGAGI. CDR3 size: 14 residues. CDR3 loop: CASSSTGQGPEQYF. DNA for the CDR3: TGTGCCAGCAGTTCCACGGGACAGGGCCCCGAGCAGTACTTC.

For the CDR3, the DNA is TGTGCCTGGACGACTAGCGGTTACAATGAGCAGTTCTTC. The encoded protein is CAWTTSGYNEQFF. The chain recombines TRBV30 with TRBJ2-1; TRBD2 matches 9 bases. This CDR3 has 13 residues. Germline CDR1 GTSNPN, CDR2 SVGIG (reference sequence). V shed 4 bases and J 4 bases; nucleotides not matched to a gene: 2.

This chain uses TRBV6-1 with TRBJ2-7; 7 nucleotides match TRBD1. Per the germline V gene, CDR1 is MNHNS and CDR2 is SASEGT. The V and J ends lost 2 bases and 6 bases, in that order; junction bases with no gene match: 4. The CDR3 contains 13 residues. The CDR3 DNA follows: TGTGCCAGCAGTGAATGGGCAGGGGGCGAGCAGTACTTC. Amino acids: CASSEWAGGEQYF.

The rearrangement uses TRBV30 and TRBJ1-5, with a possible D match to TRBD1 (5 bases). The CDR3 covers 17 residues. Germline V CDR1 and CDR2: GTSNPN, SVGIG (reference sequence). Trimming removed 2 bases from V and 1 base from J, with 18 bases in between. The CDR3 protein is CAWSPVWGGPSNQPQHF. As DNA, the CDR3 is TGTGCCTGGAGTCCCGTTTGGGGGGGACCGAGCAATCAGCCCCAGCATTTT.

The sample holds a few counts of this clone. The CDR3 DNA sequence: TGTGCCAGTAGTATAGGGAGTGGGAACACTGAAGCTTTCTTT. Protein product: CASSIGSGNTEAFF. This chain connects TRBV19 to TRBJ1-1; D gene unclear. Germline values: CDR1 LNHDA, CDR2 SQIVND (reference sequence). Trimming took 1 base from V and 1 from J, leaving 7 bases between them. CDR3 length: 14 residues.

The chain couples TRBV6-5 to TRBJ2-2, with D possibly matching TRBD1 (5 bases). Germline loops: CDR1 MNHEY, CDR2 SVGAGI. The CDR3 covers 15 residues. Trimming pared 2 bases from V and 6 bases from J, leaving 13 bases between. The CDR3 loop is CASSYHAQGSGELFF. CDR3 sequence (DNA): TGTGCCAGCAGTTACCACGCCCAGGGATCCGGGGAGCTGTTTTTT.

This clone was seen a few times. The rearrangement links TRBV7-2 to TRBJ2-1, with 9 bases aligning to TRBD2. The CDR3 covers 15 residues. After removal of 4 bases from V and 7 bases from J, the junction contained 8 bases not matched to a gene. Germline values: CDR1 SGHTA, CDR2 FQGNSA. The CDR3 is CASSSRLAAKNEQFF. The CDR3 coding sequence is TGTGCCAGCAGCTCTCGACTAGCGGCGAAAAATGAGCAGTTCTTC.

This rearrangement joins TRBV2 to TRBJ1-4; 8 bases agree with TRBD1. The CDR3 extends over 16 amino acids. The J segment lost 4 bases and the V segment lost 6 bases, leaving 10 bases of the junction unmatched. Germline CDR1 and CDR2: SNHLY and FYNNEI. Here the CDR3 reads CASSEDRAILNEKLFF. The CDR3 region has the DNA TGTGCCAGCAGCGAGGACAGGGCTATCCTTAATGAAAAACTGTTTTTT. Variable domain in full (rest from reference TRBV2 and TRBJ1-4): EPEVTQTPSHQVTQMGQEVILRCVPISNHLYFYWYRQILGQKVEFLVSFYNNEISEKSEIFDDQFSVERPDGSNFTLKIRSTKLEDSAMYFCASSEDRAILNEKLFFGSGTQLSVL.

This chain links TRBV2 with TRBJ1-5, with unresolved D. Germline CDR1 reads SNHLY; CDR2 reads FYNNEI. The CDR3 sequence is 15 residues long. Between the trimmed V and J ends, which lost 3 bases and 4 bases, there was a span of 13 bases. The CDR3 bases are TGTGCCAGCAGTGATTCCCCTGAGAGAAATCAGCCCCAGCATTTT. This codes for CASSDSPERNQPQHF.

V and J are TRBV5-1 and TRBJ2-3, with TRBD2 as a possible D gene (6 bases). Germline V gives CDR1 SGHRS, CDR2 YFSETQ. Deletions cut 2 bases from V and 2 bases from J, with 12 bases between. This CDR3 comprises 15 residues. The CDR3 nucleotides read TGCGCCAGCAGCTTTAGCGGATATATCACAGATACGCAGTATTTT. It specifies CASSFSGYITDTQYF.

This clone was picked up a small number of times. The gene calls are TRBV19 and TRBJ2-5, with 8 bases matching TRBD1. This CDR3 comprises 16 residues. The germline V gene has CDR1 LNHDA and CDR2 SQIVND (reference sequence). The trim removed 1 base at V and 9 bases at J, leaving 13 bases unmatched. CDR3 DNA sequence: TGTGCCAGTAGTATAGGGGCTCGGCAGGGGGCGTCCCCCCAGTACTTC. It specifies CASSIGARQGASPQYF.

The J gene is TRBJ2-7, the V gene TRBV5-1, with 9 bases matching TRBD1. The trim removed 1 base at V and 3 bases at J, leaving 11 bases unmatched. CDR3 size: 17 residues. The germline V gene encodes CDR1 SGHRS and CDR2 YFSETQ. The chain's CDR3 is CASSLITGRDRDYEQYF. The CDR3, as DNA: TGCGCCAGCAGCTTGATCACTGGCCGGGACAGGGACTACGAGCAGTACTTC.

This clone was seen a handful of times. The rearrangement joins TRBV5-1 to TRBJ1-5, with no clear D. The V and J ends lost 4 bases and 9 bases respectively, with 8 bases between them. The germline V gene encodes CDR1 SGHRS and CDR2 YFSETQ. This CDR3 has 11 amino acids. In DNA form, the CDR3 reads TGCGCCAGCAGCCATTCGGGGCCCCAGCATTTT. Protein: CASSHSGPQHF. The full variable domain, rest sourced from reference TRBV5-1 and TRBJ1-5, is KAGVTQTPRYLIKTRGQQVTLSCSPISGHRSVSWYQQTPGQGLQFLFEYFSETQRNKGNFPGRFSGRQFSNSRSEMNVSTLELGDSALYLCASSHSGPQHFGDGTRLSIL.